This T cell receptor beta chain appears in the sequencing data of a study of tumor-infiltrating lymphocytes in primary liver carcinoma. The authors made TCR beta cDNA from around 500 ng total RNA with a constant-region primer. Slightly modified ARM-PCR with three nested multiplex PCR rounds yielded TCR beta libraries. The two initial PCR rounds, around 11 cycles each, used TRBV1-TRBV30 forward and C-beta reverse primers. TCRdb analysed the multiplex PCR reads with MiXCR anew, one entry per CDR3 protein. The sample consists of approximately 330,000 distinct CDR3 sequences, almost 65% of them appearing once. In germline, CDR1 is SGHRS, CDR2 YFSETQ. The length of the CDR3 is 15 residues. They got blood RNA out of unsorted whole blood and also pulled out germline DNA. As for this clonotype: Germline and junction disagree at one end, which may indicate a read error.

The chain links TRBV5-1 to TRBJ2-5, with D hard to call. The material sequenced was peripheral blood. The TCR sequence derives from a man aged 35-49 years with primary liver carcinoma and hepatitis B virus infection. In nucleotides, the CDR3 is TGCGCCAGCAGCTTGGGGGTCGGAACCCAAGAGATCCAGTACTTC. It encodes CASSLGVGTQEIQYF.